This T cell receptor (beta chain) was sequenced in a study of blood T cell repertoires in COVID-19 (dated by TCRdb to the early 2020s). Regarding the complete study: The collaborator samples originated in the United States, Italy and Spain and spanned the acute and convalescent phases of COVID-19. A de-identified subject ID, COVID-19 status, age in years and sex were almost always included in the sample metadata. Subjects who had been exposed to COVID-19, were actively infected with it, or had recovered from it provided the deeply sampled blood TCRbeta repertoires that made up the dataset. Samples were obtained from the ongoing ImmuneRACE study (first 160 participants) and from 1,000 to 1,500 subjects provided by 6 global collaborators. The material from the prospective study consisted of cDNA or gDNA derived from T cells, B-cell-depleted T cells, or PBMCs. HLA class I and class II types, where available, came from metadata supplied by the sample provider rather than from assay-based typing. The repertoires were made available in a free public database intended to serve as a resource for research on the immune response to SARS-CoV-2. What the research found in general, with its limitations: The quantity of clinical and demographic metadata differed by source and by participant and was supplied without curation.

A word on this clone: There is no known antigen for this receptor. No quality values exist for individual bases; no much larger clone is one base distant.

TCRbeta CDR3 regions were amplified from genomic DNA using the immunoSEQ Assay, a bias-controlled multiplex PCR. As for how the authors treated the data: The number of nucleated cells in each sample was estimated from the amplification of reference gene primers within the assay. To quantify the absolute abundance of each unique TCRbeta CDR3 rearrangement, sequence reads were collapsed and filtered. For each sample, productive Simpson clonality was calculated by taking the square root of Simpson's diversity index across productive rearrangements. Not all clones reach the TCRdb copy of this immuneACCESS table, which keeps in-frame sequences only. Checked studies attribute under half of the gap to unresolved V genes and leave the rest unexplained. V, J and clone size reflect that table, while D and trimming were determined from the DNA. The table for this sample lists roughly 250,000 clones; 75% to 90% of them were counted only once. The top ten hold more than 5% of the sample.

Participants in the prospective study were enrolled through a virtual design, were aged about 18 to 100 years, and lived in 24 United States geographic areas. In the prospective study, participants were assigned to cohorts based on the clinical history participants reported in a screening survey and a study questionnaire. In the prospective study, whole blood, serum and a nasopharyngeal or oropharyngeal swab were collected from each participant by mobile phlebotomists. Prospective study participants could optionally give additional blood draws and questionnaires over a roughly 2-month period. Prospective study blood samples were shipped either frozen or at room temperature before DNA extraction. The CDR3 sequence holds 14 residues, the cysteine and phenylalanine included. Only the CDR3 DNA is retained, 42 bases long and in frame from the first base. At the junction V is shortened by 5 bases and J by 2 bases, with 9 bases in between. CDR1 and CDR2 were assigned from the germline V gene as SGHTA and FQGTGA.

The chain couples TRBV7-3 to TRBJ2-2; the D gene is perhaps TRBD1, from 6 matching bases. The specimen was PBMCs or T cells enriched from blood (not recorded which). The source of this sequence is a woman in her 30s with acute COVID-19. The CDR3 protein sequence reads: CASSLRGNTGELFF. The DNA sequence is TGTGCCAGCAGCCTCAGGGGAAACACCGGGGAGCTGTTTTTT. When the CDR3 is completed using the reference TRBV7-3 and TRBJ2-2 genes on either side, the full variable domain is GAGVSQTPSNKVTEKGKYVELRCDPISGHTALYWYRQSLGQGPEFLIYFQGTGAADDSGLPNDRFFAVRPEGSVSTLKIQRTERGDSAVYLCASSLRGNTGELFFGEGSRLTVL.